The 28 T cell receptor beta chains below come from one sample, sequenced in a study of PD-1 blockade in classical Hodgkin lymphoma. Clones were read by immunoSEQ multiplex PCR, and TCRdb kept only the in-frame ones, dropping some. The data hold approximately 24,000 clones, with approximately 90% observed a single time. Relapse was seen in all patients after autologous stem cell transplantation, and brentuximab vedotin exposure was variable. The sequencing here drew on peripheral blood mononuclear cells (PBMCs), taken at baseline. Receptors were obtained from a human donor with classical Hodgkin lymphoma.

The chain recombines TRBV6-6 with TRBJ2-7; possibly TRBD1 or TRBD2 for D (6 bases each). V dropped 6 bases and J dropped 5 bases, with 20 bases sitting between them. Germline-derived CDR1 and CDR2 are MNHNY and SVGAGI (reference sequence). The CDR3 covers 15 residues. This chain's CDR3 is CASRGTGGGVHEQYF. The DNA of the CDR3 is TGTGCCAGCAGGGGGACTGGGGGCGGCGTCCACGAGCAGTACTTC.

This chain joins TRBV2 and TRBJ1-1; TRBD1 is a possible D gene (6 bases). CDR3 size: 14 residues. Trimming took 6 bases from V and 2 from J, leaving 13 bases between them. The germline V gene encodes CDR1 SNHLY and CDR2 FYNNEI. CDR3 protein: CASRGSGANTEAFF. The CDR3 nucleotides read TGTGCCAGCAGGGGATCGGGGGCTAACACTGAAGCTTTCTTT.

The chain uses TRBV7-9 and TRBJ1-5; D remains unclear. Germline loops: CDR1 SEHNR, CDR2 FQNEAQ (reference sequence). CDR3 length: 13 residues. Trimming removed 1 base from V and 4 bases from J, with 5 bases in between. The CDR3 bases are TGTGCCAGCAGCTTAGAGGCAAATCAGCCCCAGCATTTT. It codes for CASSLEANQPQHF. Together with reference TRBV7-9 and TRBJ1-5, the CDR3 gives the full variable domain: DTGVSQNPRHKITKRGQNVTFRCDPISEHNRLYWYRQTLGQGPEFLTYFQNEAQLEKSRLLSDRFSAERPKGSFSTLEIQRTEQGDSAMYLCASSLEANQPQHFGDGTRLSIL.

Notes on this clone: Other DNA sequences in the sample encode the same CDR3. CDR3: CASSLAPGNTEAFF. As DNA, the CDR3 is TGCGCCAGCAGCTTGGCCCCAGGGAATACTGAAGCTTTCTTT. The chain carries TRBV5-1 and TRBJ1-1; tentatively, D is TRBD1 (5 bases). The CDR3 runs to 14 residues. V was shortened by 0 bases and J by 5 bases, with 11 bases between the two germline ends. Germline V CDR1 and CDR2: SGHRS, YFSETQ.

As DNA, the CDR3 is TGTGCCAGCAGTAACAGGGCTAAAAATGAAAAACTGTTTTTT. Protein sequence: CASSNRAKNEKLFF. The rearrangement uses TRBV6-5 and TRBJ1-4; maybe TRBD1 (6 bases). The V gene lost 5 bases and the J gene lost 5 bases, with 12 bases spanning the gap. Germline CDR1 reads MNHEY; CDR2 reads SVGAGI. This CDR3 has 14 residues.

The V gene is TRBV7-9, the J gene TRBJ2-1; D remains unclear. The CDR3 has 13 amino acids. Deletions cut 5 bases from V and 10 bases from J, with 15 bases between. Germline V lookup: CDR1 SEHNR, CDR2 FQNEAQ (reference sequence). CDR3 sequence reads: CASSLDSVAEQFF. As DNA, the CDR3 is TGTGCCAGCAGCCTAGACTCAGTCGCGGAGCAGTTCTTC. The full variable domain, in which reference TRBV7-9 and TRBJ2-1 provide the parts outside the CDR3, is DTGVSQNPRHKITKRGQNVTFRCDPISEHNRLYWYRQTLGQGPEFLTYFQNEAQLEKSRLLSDRFSAERPKGSFSTLEIQRTEQGDSAMYLCASSLDSVAEQFFGPGTRLTVL.

The chain is built from TRBV5-1 and TRBJ2-6; D unresolved. The CDR3 runs 16 residues. The V end lost 4 bases, the J end lost 0 bases, and 11 bases lay between the germline ends. From germline, CDR1 is SGHRS and CDR2 YFSETQ. DNA for the CDR3: TGCGCCAGCAGCGGGCAAGCCTTCTCTGGGGCCAACGTCCTGACTTTC. Translated: CASSGQAFSGANVLTF.

This clone was counted once. This chain uses TRBV10-3 with TRBJ2-7, with D perhaps matching TRBD1 (6 bases). V dropped 10 bases and J dropped 5 bases, with 12 bases sitting between them. The germline gives CDR1 ENHRY, CDR2 SYGVKD. The CDR3 runs to 11 residues. The CDR3 here is CASIGTNEQYF. In DNA, the CDR3 is TGTGCCAGCATAGGGACAAACGAGCAGTACTTC.

This clone was observed a single time. This rearrangement joins TRBV5-1 to TRBJ1-1, with 7 bases matching TRBD1. This CDR3 contains 14 residues. Trimming removed 7 bases from V and 4 bases from J; junction bases left unmatched: 10. CDR1 and CDR2 (germline): SGHRS, YFSETQ. CDR3 sequence: CASHPTGSGTEAFF. The CDR3 DNA is TGCGCCAGCCATCCGACAGGGTCGGGCACTGAAGCTTTCTTT.

The genes are TRBV27 and TRBJ2-7, with unresolved D. Between the trimmed V and J ends, which lost 4 bases and 0 bases, there was a span of 13 bases. The germline gives CDR1 MNHEY, CDR2 SMNVEV (reference sequence). The CDR3 spans 15 residues. This CDR3 is CASSSGALSSYEQYF. The CDR3 DNA reads as TGTGCCAGCAGTTCAGGTGCCCTAAGCTCCTACGAGCAGTACTTC.

The chain carries TRBV5-1 and TRBJ2-5; 11 bases fit TRBD1. CDR3 length: 14 residues. Germline V gene data show CDR1 as SGHRS and CDR2 as YFSETQ. The J segment lost 5 bases and the V segment lost 6 bases, leaving 6 bases of the junction unmatched. CDR3 sequence: CASTGQGAAETQYF. The DNA of the CDR3 is TGCGCCAGCACCGGACAGGGGGCGGCGGAGACCCAGTACTTC.

The rearrangement links TRBV5-1 to TRBJ1-1; the D gene is possibly TRBD1 (5 bases). The germline gives CDR1 SGHRS, CDR2 YFSETQ. There are 14 residues in the CDR3. V lost 5 bases and J 4 bases, leaving 15 bases between the germline ends. CDR3 in amino acids: CASRLQAGGTEAFF. CDR3 sequence (DNA): TGCGCCAGCAGACTACAGGCGGGCGGCACTGAAGCTTTCTTT.

Here the CDR3 reads CASSSRGDLVTEAFF. CDR3 bases: TGTGCCAGCAGCTCCAGAGGGGATTTGGTCACTGAAGCTTTCTTT. The chain couples TRBV7-8 to TRBJ1-1; D may be TRBD1 (5 bases). The CDR3 is 15 amino acids. Deletions cut 4 bases from V and 4 bases from J, with 16 bases between. The germline gives CDR1 SGHVS, CDR2 FQNEAQ.

The rearrangement links TRBV10-3 to TRBJ2-2; TRBD1 is a possible D gene (6 bases). The V end was cut by 4 bases, the J end by 4 bases, with 13 bases between. The CDR3 sequence is 15 residues long. CDR1 and CDR2 from the germline V gene are ENHRY and SYGVKD. The CDR3 DNA reads TGTGCCATCAGTGCCCGGGACACATTCACCGGGGAGCTGTTTTTT. It codes for CAISARDTFTGELFF.

V gene TRBV7-9 combines with J gene TRBJ2-1, with 9 nucleotides matching TRBD2. The CDR3 is 17 amino acids. J was trimmed by 12 bases and V by 0 bases; bases with no gene match: 15. Germline lookup yields CDR1 SEHNR and CDR2 FQNEAQ (reference sequence). The CDR3 bases are TGTGCCAGCAGCTTAGCGGATCTAGCGGGGACCCAACGAAGGCAGTTCTTC. Encoded protein: CASSLADLAGTQRRQFF.

V gene TRBV9 combines with J gene TRBJ2-3; a weak D match, TRBD1 (6 bases). V gave up 1 base and J gave up 6 bases, with 15 bases separating them. The germline V gene has CDR1 SGDLS and CDR2 YYNGEE. This CDR3 has 15 amino acids. The CDR3 nucleotides are TGTGCCAGCAGCGTAACATCAGGGGTGCCGGATACGCAGTATTTT. Translated: CASSVTSGVPDTQYF.

This clone was recorded once. V gene TRBV5-1 combines with J gene TRBJ2-1; tentatively, D is TRBD1 (6 bases). Germline V gene data show CDR1 as SGHRS and CDR2 as YFSETQ. The V end was cut by 0 bases, the J end by 8 bases, with 15 bases between. The CDR3 runs to 15 residues. The CDR3 reads CASSLAGKPGDEQFF. The DNA for the CDR3 is TGCGCCAGCAGCTTGGCCGGGAAACCAGGGGATGAGCAGTTCTTC.

The chain employs TRBV21-1 and TRBJ2-7. TRBV21-1 is deemed a pseudogene. This CDR3 is built from 15 residues. CDR3 sequence: CASSPGTEIPYEQYF. CDR3 sequence (DNA): TGTGCCAGCAGCCCCGGGACGGAGATTCCCTACGAGCAGTACTTC.

V and J are TRBV6-6 and TRBJ2-1, with 10 nucleotides matching TRBD1. Germline values: CDR1 MNHNY, CDR2 SVGAGI (reference sequence). The CDR3 covers 14 residues. With V trimmed by 3 bases and J by 7 bases, 3 bases remained unmatched. The CDR3 DNA reads as TGTGCCAGCAGTTATCGGACAGGGGGGAATGAGCAGTTCTTC. Its translation: CASSYRTGGNEQFF.

The chain combines TRBV4-1 with TRBJ2-1; 12 bases are a match to TRBD2. This CDR3 is 16 amino acids long. CDR1 and CDR2 (germline): MGHRA, YSYEKL. V gave up 2 bases and J gave up 8 bases; unmatched junction bases: 7. In DNA, the CDR3 is TGCGCCAGCAGCCAATCTAGCGGGGGGGCAGTTTATGAGCAGTTCTTC. Protein: CASSQSSGGAVYEQFF.

This clone was counted between two and nine times. The chain employs TRBV28 and TRBJ2-1; tentatively, D is TRBD2 (6 bases). The CDR3 is 15 amino acids. V was pared by 6 bases and J by 2 bases, with 14 bases between. Germline V CDR1 and CDR2: MDHEN, SYDVKM. The CDR3 nucleotides are TGTGCCAGCAGCCCAGCGGGTGAAACCTACAATGAGCAGTTCTTC. Encoded protein: CASSPAGETYNEQFF. The whole variable domain, filled in from reference TRBV28 and TRBJ2-1, reads DVKVTQSSRYLVKRTGEKVFLECVQDMDHENMFWYRQDPGLGLRLIYFSYDVKMKEKGDIPEGYSVSREKKERFSLILESASTNQTSMYLCASSPAGETYNEQFFGPGTRLTVL.

The chain is built from TRBV7-9 and TRBJ1-5; D is perhaps TRBD1 (6 bases). Germline V gives CDR1 SEHNR, CDR2 FQNEAQ (reference sequence). CDR3 size: 15 residues. The V end lost 5 bases, the J end lost 2 bases, and 13 bases lay between the germline ends. CDR3 amino acids: CASSQDNRGNQPQHF. The CDR3 DNA sequence: TGTGCCAGCAGCCAGGACAACAGGGGCAATCAGCCCCAGCATTTT.

The chain employs TRBV11-2 and TRBJ2-5, with D possibly being TRBD1 (6 bases). With 2 bases removed from V and 3 bases from J, the gap between germline ends came to 10 bases. This CDR3 is 14 amino acids long. Germline-derived CDR1 and CDR2 are SGHAT and FQNNGV. This CDR3 is CASSLWAGEETQYF. The DNA of the CDR3 is TGTGCCAGCAGCTTATGGGCAGGGGAAGAGACCCAGTACTTC.

The CDR3 loop is CASSTMGRIYGYTF. The CDR3 DNA sequence: TGTGCCAGTAGTACTATGGGACGGATATATGGCTACACCTTC. The chain has TRBV19 and TRBJ1-2, with D possibly being TRBD1 (5 bases). Trimming removed 4 bases at V and 5 bases at J, with 14 bases between. The CDR3 spans 14 residues. In germline, CDR1 is LNHDA, CDR2 SQIVND (reference sequence).

A single count supports this clone. The chain employs TRBV9 and TRBJ1-2; no clear D. The V end was cut by 0 bases, the J end by 7 bases, with 13 bases between. CDR1 and CDR2 from the germline V gene are SGDLS and YYNGEE. The CDR3 loop spans 14 amino acids. DNA for the CDR3: TGTGCCAGCAGCGTAGGTTCAGACGCTCCTGGCTACACCTTC. This encodes CASSVGSDAPGYTF.

The V gene is TRBV6-5, the J gene TRBJ2-6, with no clear D. Germline CDR1 reads MNHEY; CDR2 reads SVGAGI. V gave up 4 bases and J gave up 0 bases, with 4 bases separating them. The CDR3 loop spans 14 amino acids. Here the CDR3 reads CASSSNSGANVLTF. The CDR3 nucleotides read TGTGCCAGCAGTTCCAACTCTGGGGCCAACGTCCTGACTTTC.

The chain joins TRBV5-1 to TRBJ2-1; D is possibly TRBD1 or TRBD2 (6 bases each). CDR3 length: 15 amino acids. Trimming pared 2 bases from V and 6 bases from J, leaving 15 bases between. Germline V gives CDR1 SGHRS, CDR2 YFSETQ. The CDR3 coding sequence is TGCGCCAGCAGCTTAGGGGGGAATTGGGGCAATGAGCAGTTCTTC. This gives the protein CASSLGGNWGNEQFF.

CDR3 bases: TGTGCCAGCAGTCTCCACAACGAGCAGTACTTC. Its protein is CASSLHNEQYF. The rearrangement joins TRBV6-6 to TRBJ2-7; no clear D. The CDR3 covers 11 residues. V was cut by 5 bases and J by 5 bases, with 7 bases left in between. The germline V gene encodes CDR1 MNHNY and CDR2 SVGAGI (reference sequence).